This T cell receptor (beta chain) was captured by sequencing in a study of read filtering for tumor transcriptome and immune sequencing. With 3 bases removed from V and 1 base from J, the gap between germline ends came to 12 bases. The CDR3 consists of 16 residues. Germline-derived CDR1 and CDR2 are MGHDK and SYGVNS. This clonotype has just a few counts. The library was built from roughly 400 ng RNA with molecular barcoded adaptors for alpha/delta and beta/gamma chains. MiXCR was run by TCRdb on the reads, yielding one entry per CDR3 protein. This sample yields around 130,000 distinct CDR3 sequences, of which around 14% are seen a single time; just under 8.5% belongs to the top ten.

The sequence derives from a donor at least 40 years old with multiple myeloma. Source material: a population of CD138-negative cells sorted from bone marrow. The V and J genes are TRBV25-1 and TRBJ2-2; D is possibly TRBD1 (6 bases). The CDR3 protein is CASSDSDRLNTGELFF. CDR3 bases: TGTGCCAGCAGTGATTCTGACAGGTTGAACACCGGGGAGCTGTTTTTT.